The 21 T cell receptor beta chains below come from one sample, sequenced in a study of cytomegalovirus exposure and HLA in healthy donors. This PCR relied on a set of 60 Vbeta primers and 13 Jbeta primers. TCRdb's copy holds only in-frame clones and misses some; the assay was immunoSEQ multiplex PCR. The table includes 100,000 or so clones, about four fifths detected once. The material sequenced was PBMCs. Receptor source: a man aged 25 to 40 in good health and CMV-seronegative.

This CDR3 is CASRRQGNDEQYF. DNA for the CDR3: TGTGCCAGCAGGCGACAGGGGAACGACGAGCAGTACTTC. V is TRBV4-2 and J is TRBJ2-7; 8 positions match TRBD1. V lost 6 bases, J lost 5 bases, and 6 bases stayed unmatched. The CDR3 is 13 residues long. Germline loops: CDR1 LGHNA, CDR2 YNFKEQ.

This clone was detected only a few times. The CDR3 region has the DNA TGTGCCAGCAGTGGAGGGTGGGAAACCTACGAGCAGTACTTC. Protein: CASSGGWETYEQYF. The V call is TRBV2, the J call TRBJ2-7; perhaps TRBD2 as D (5 bases). Germline V CDR1 and CDR2: SNHLY, FYNNEI. V lost 4 bases, J lost 2 bases, and 12 bases lay in between. The CDR3 is made up of 14 amino acids.

This clone was recorded only once. The gene calls are TRBV18 and TRBJ2-7; D not resolved. This CDR3 has 14 residues. Germline V CDR1 and CDR2: KGHSH, LQKENI. Trimming took off 3 bases at V and 0 bases at J, with 9 bases between the two ends. In nucleotides, the CDR3 is TGTGCCAGCTCACCTTCAGAAACCTCCTACGAGCAGTACTTC. Its translation: CASSPSETSYEQYF.

The rearrangement links TRBV7-8 to TRBJ2-1; 9 bases are a match to TRBD1. The CDR3 sequence is 15 residues long. J lost 9 bases, V lost 1 base, and 7 bases had no gene match. Germline CDR1 reads SGHVS; CDR2 reads FQNEAQ. The CDR3 coding sequence is TGTGCCAGCAGCTTAGGGACAGGGGAAGTCAGTGAGCAGTTCTTC. Translation gives CASSLGTGEVSEQFF.

The chain combines TRBV6-5 with TRBJ1-2, with 8 nucleotides matching TRBD1. Trimming cost V 2 bases and J 14 bases; bases outside gene matches: 10. The CDR3 contains 13 residues. CDR1 and CDR2 (germline): MNHEY, SVGAGI. Written as DNA, the CDR3 is TGTGCCAGCAGTTACGCAAATTCACAGGGGGGAACCTTC. Translated, it gives CASSYANSQGGTF.

The V gene is TRBV15, the J gene TRBJ1-1, with 9 bases that match TRBD1. J was trimmed by 4 bases and V by 4 bases; bases with no gene match: 4. The CDR3 consists of 14 residues. Germline V gene sequence: CDR1 LNHNV, CDR2 YYDKDF (reference sequence). CDR3 loop: CATSTKTGGTEAFF. CDR3 DNA sequence: TGTGCCACCAGCACAAAGACAGGGGGCACTGAAGCTTTCTTT. Combining the CDR3 with reference TRBV15 and TRBJ1-1 gives the whole variable domain DAMVIQNPRYQVTQFGKPVTLSCSQTLNHNVMYWYQQKSSQAPKLLFHYYDKDFNNEADTPDNFQSRRPNTSFCFLDIRSPGLGDTAMYLCATSTKTGGTEAFFGQGTRLTVV.

About this clone itself: One end of the junction fails to match germline, which may point to a read error. The rearrangement joins TRBV7-9 to TRBJ2-7, with D possibly TRBD1 on 5 matching bases. Per the germline V gene, CDR1 is SEHNR and CDR2 is FQNEAQ (reference sequence). CDR3 length: 13 amino acids. CDR3 protein: CASSLETEYERYF. CDR3 bases: TGTGCCAGCAGCTTAGAGACAGAGTACGAGCGGTACTTC.

Only a few counts were recorded for this clone. The chain links TRBV9 to TRBJ1-2; 7 nucleotides match TRBD1. Germline assignment: CDR1 SGDLS and CDR2 YYNGEE. CDR3 length: 14 residues. Trimming removed 3 bases from V and 4 bases from J; junction bases left unmatched: 6. The CDR3 is CASSASTGTYGYTF. For the CDR3, the DNA is TGTGCCAGCAGCGCCTCGACAGGGACCTATGGCTACACCTTC.

V gene TRBV14 combines with J gene TRBJ2-1; a possible D gene is TRBD2 (5 bases). V was clipped by 4 bases and J by 0 bases, with 13 bases between them. The CDR3 has 16 residues. Per the germline V gene, CDR1 is SGHDN and CDR2 is FVKESK. The CDR3 here is CASSRRRQSSYNEQFF. For the CDR3, the DNA is TGTGCCAGCAGCCGGAGGCGGCAGAGCTCCTACAATGAGCAGTTCTTC.

This clone has a handful of counts. This chain connects TRBV19 to TRBJ1-4; TRBD1 aligns across 8 bases. This CDR3 region has 15 residues. Germline CDR1 is LNHDA and CDR2 is SQIVND (reference sequence). J gave up 1 base and V 4 bases, and 2 bases lay outside the gene matches. The CDR3 reads CASSTGGRTNEKLFF. The CDR3 DNA is TGTGCCAGTAGTACAGGGGGCAGAACTAATGAAAAACTGTTTTTT.

The chain joins TRBV21-1 to TRBJ2-1; no check of the table's D call, TRBD2, against the DNA was made. TRBV21-1 is a pseudogene locus. This CDR3 region has 17 residues. Here the CDR3 reads CASSDRRADGRLDEQFF. The CDR3 DNA is TGTGCCAGCAGCGACCGCCGCGCCGACGGGAGACTCGATGAGCAGTTCTTC.

This chain links TRBV7-2 with TRBJ1-5; D is uncertain. Germline CDR1 is SGHTA and CDR2 is FQGNSA. This CDR3 comprises 13 residues. Trimming stripped 3 bases from V and 5 bases from J, with 8 bases between. The CDR3 region has the DNA TGTGCCAGCAGCTTCCAGGAGGATCAGCCCCAGCATTTT. Translation gives CASSFQEDQPQHF.

The gene calls are TRBV6-1 and TRBJ1-6; D might be TRBD1 (6 bases). The V end lost 7 bases, the J end lost 6 bases, and 16 bases lay between the germline ends. Per the germline V gene, CDR1 is MNHNS and CDR2 is SASEGT. There are 15 residues in the CDR3. The CDR3 spells CASNWSLGGNSPLHF. CDR3 coding DNA: TGTGCCAGCAATTGGAGCCTAGGGGGTAATTCACCCCTCCACTTT.

The chain has TRBV5-1 and TRBJ2-2, with D perhaps matching TRBD1 (6 bases). In germline, CDR1 is SGHRS, CDR2 YFSETQ. Trimming took 4 bases from V and 3 from J, leaving 16 bases between them. The CDR3 has 16 amino acids. CDR3 residues: CASSQNRVGDTGELFF. CDR3 DNA sequence: TGCGCCAGCAGCCAAAACAGGGTGGGGGACACCGGGGAGCTGTTTTTT.

The J gene is TRBJ1-2, the V gene TRBV27; 11 positions match TRBD1. The V gene end was trimmed by 5 bases and the J gene end by 7 bases; junction bases not matched to a gene: 6. The CDR3 covers 14 residues. The V gene's germline CDR1 is MNHEY and CDR2 SMNVEV (reference sequence). CDR3 sequence: CASSKDRGRFGYTF. The CDR3 nucleotides read TGTGCCAGCAGTAAGGACAGGGGGCGGTTTGGCTACACCTTC.

The chain employs TRBV29-1 and TRBJ1-3; TRBD1 agrees at 7 bases. This CDR3 comprises 11 residues. Germline CDR1 is SQVTM and CDR2 is ANQGSEA. J gave up 7 bases and V 5 bases, and 2 bases lay outside the gene matches. In DNA, the CDR3 is TGCAGCGTTCTACAGGGGAACACCATATATTTT. As protein: CSVLQGNTIYF. Complete variable domain (other parts from reference TRBV29-1 and TRBJ1-3): SAVISQKPSRDICQRGTSLTIQCQVDSQVTMMFWYRQQPGQSLTLIATANQGSEATYESGFVIDKFPISRPNLTFSTLTVSNMSPEDSSIYLCSVLQGNTIYFGEGSWLTVV.

This chain uses TRBV29-1 with TRBJ2-3, with 7 bases aligning to TRBD2. Germline CDR1 reads SQVTM; CDR2 reads ANQGSEA. V was pared by 8 bases and J by 6 bases, with 5 bases of the junction left unmatched. The CDR3 spans 11 residues. DNA of the CDR3: TGCAGCCCCCTGCGGGGGGATACGCAGTATTTT. Protein product: CSPLRGDTQYF.

V and J are TRBV6-5 and TRBJ1-4; 8 nucleotides line up with TRBD1. The V gene's germline CDR1 is MNHEY and CDR2 SVGAGI. V was clipped by 2 bases and J by 8 bases; unmatched bases: 1. The CDR3 spans 13 residues. The DNA for the CDR3 is TGTGCCAGCAGTTACGACAGGGGAGAAAAACTGTTTTTT. Its protein is CASSYDRGEKLFF.

As regards this clone: This specimen includes other DNA sequences encoding the same CDR3. The chain has TRBV30 and TRBJ1-5; D is possibly TRBD1 (5 bases). V lost 0 bases and J 4 bases, leaving 7 bases between the germline ends. The germline gives CDR1 GTSNPN, CDR2 SVGIG (reference sequence). The CDR3 totals 13 residues. As DNA, the CDR3 is TGTGCCTGGAGTGTTGGGGGGAATCAGCCCCAGCATTTT. It encodes CAWSVGGNQPQHF.

CDR3 sequence (DNA): TGTGCCAGCAGTTACAAGGACCCCGGACACGATTCACCCCTCCACTTT. This codes for CASSYKDPGHDSPLHF. The chain employs TRBV6-6 and TRBJ1-6; perhaps TRBD1 as D (5 bases). Per the germline V gene, CDR1 is MNHNY and CDR2 is SVGAGI (reference sequence). V was cut by 2 bases and J by 8 bases, with 16 bases left in between. The CDR3 contains 16 residues.

This rearrangement joins TRBV30 to TRBJ1-2; maybe TRBD1 (6 bases). The germline V gene encodes CDR1 GTSNPN and CDR2 SVGIG (reference sequence). The CDR3 length is 14 residues. V gave up 0 bases and J gave up 6 bases, with 14 bases separating them. The CDR3 spells CAWSVSRGRNGYTF. CDR3 nucleotide sequence: TGTGCCTGGAGTGTAAGCAGGGGTCGGAATGGCTACACCTTC.